This T cell receptor (beta chain) was identified in a study of shared clonotypes between healthy human individuals. Authors' analysis steps: ImmunoSEQ only sent back junction sequences with no quality scores, so filtering was done differently. The table came from immunoSEQ multiplex PCR; TCRdb's copy has only in-frame clones and leaves some out. For V, J and clone size, that table is used; D and trimming come from the DNA. In the table there are about 230,000 clones, about 65% of which are singletons. The CDR3 runs to 17 residues. Trimming took off 3 bases at V and 0 bases at J, with 14 bases between the two ends. The V gene's germline CDR1 is MDHEN and CDR2 SYDVKM.

The sequence derives from a man aged 25 to 40 in good health. This chain connects TRBV28 to TRBJ2-2, with D perhaps assigned TRBD1 or TRBD2 (5 bases each). The source material was memory CD4+ T cells sorted from blood. Subset specified: CD45RA-negative fraction. The CDR3 coding sequence is TGTGCCAGCAGTTTTTTGGCCGGGACGGCGAACACCGGGGAGCTGTTTTTT. This encodes CASSFLAGTANTGELFF.